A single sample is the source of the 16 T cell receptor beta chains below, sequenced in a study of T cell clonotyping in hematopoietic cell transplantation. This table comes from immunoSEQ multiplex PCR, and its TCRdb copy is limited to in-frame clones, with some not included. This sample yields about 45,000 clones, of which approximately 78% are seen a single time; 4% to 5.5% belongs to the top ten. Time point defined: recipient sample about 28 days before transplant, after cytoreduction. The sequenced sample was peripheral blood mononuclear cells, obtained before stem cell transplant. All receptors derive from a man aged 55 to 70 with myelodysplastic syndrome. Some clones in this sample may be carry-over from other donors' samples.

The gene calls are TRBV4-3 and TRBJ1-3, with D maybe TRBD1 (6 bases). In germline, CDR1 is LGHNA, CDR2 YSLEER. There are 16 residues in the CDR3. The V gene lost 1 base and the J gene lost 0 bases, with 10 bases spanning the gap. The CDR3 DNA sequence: TGCGCCAGCAGCCAAGCTTGGACAGACTCTGGAAACACCATATATTTT. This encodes CASSQAWTDSGNTIYF.

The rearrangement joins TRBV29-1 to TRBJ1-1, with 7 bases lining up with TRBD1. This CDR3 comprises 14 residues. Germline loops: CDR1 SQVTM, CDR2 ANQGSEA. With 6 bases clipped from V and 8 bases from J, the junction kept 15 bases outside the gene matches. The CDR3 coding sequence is TGCAGCGTCCCAACGAACAGGGGAGGTCTGGAAGCTTTCTTT. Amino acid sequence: CSVPTNRGGLEAFF.

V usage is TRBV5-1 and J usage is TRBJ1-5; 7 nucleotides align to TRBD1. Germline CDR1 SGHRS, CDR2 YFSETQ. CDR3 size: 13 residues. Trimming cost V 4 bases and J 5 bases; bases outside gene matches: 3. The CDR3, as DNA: TGCGCCAGCAGCCGAACAGGGGATCAGCCCCAGCATTTT. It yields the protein CASSRTGDQPQHF.

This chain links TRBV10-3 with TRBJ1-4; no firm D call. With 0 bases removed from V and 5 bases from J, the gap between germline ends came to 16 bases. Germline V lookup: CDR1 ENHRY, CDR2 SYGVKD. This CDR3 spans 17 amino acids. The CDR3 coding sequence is TGTGCCATCAGTGAGTCCGTCGGTGGCCAAGGGAATGAAAAACTGTTTTTT. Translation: CAISESVGGQGNEKLFF.

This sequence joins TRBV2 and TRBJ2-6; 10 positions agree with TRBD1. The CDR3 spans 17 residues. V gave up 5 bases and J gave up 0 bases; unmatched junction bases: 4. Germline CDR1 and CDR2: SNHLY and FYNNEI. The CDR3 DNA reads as TGTGCCAGCAGTCGGGACAGGGGCATCTCTGGGGCCAACGTCCTGACTTTC. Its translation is CASSRDRGISGANVLTF. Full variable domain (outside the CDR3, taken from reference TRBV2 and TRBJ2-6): EPEVTQTPSHQVTQMGQEVILRCVPISNHLYFYWYRQILGQKVEFLVSFYNNEISEKSEIFDDQFSVERPDGSNFTLKIRSTKLEDSAMYFCASSRDRGISGANVLTFGAGSRLTVL.

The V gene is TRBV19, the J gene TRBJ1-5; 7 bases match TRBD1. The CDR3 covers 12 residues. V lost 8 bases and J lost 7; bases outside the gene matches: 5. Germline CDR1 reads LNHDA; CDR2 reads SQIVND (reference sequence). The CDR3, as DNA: TGTGCCAGTCAGCAGGGGGTCCAGCCCCAGCATTTT. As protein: CASQQGVQPQHF.

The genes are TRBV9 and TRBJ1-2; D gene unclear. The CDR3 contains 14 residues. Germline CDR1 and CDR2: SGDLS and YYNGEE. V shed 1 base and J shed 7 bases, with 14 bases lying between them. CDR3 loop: CASSVTPEVAGYTF. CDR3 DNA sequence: TGTGCCAGCAGCGTAACACCAGAGGTCGCTGGCTACACCTTC.

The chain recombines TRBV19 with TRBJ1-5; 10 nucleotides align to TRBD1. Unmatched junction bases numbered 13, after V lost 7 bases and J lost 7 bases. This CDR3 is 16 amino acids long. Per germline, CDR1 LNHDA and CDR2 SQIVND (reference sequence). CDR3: CASKMEGQGISQPQHF. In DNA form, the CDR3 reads TGTGCCAGTAAAATGGAGGGACAGGGGATCAGCCAGCCCCAGCATTTT.

CDR3 sequence reads: CASVRQGSDQPQHF. Written as DNA, the CDR3 is TGTGCTAGTGTTAGGCAGGGTTCCGATCAGCCCCAGCATTTT. The rearrangement joins TRBV12-5 to TRBJ1-5; a weak D match, TRBD1 (5 bases). V was pared by 7 bases and J by 5 bases, with 15 bases between. The CDR3 has 14 residues. In germline, CDR1 is LGHNT, CDR2 FRNRAP. Filled out from reference TRBV12-5 and TRBJ1-5, the complete variable domain reads DARVTQTPRHKVTEMGQEVTMRCQPILGHNTVFWYRQTMMQGLELLAYFRNRAPLDDSGMPKDRFSAEMPDATLATLKIQPSEPRDSAVYFCASVRQGSDQPQHFGDGTRLSIL.

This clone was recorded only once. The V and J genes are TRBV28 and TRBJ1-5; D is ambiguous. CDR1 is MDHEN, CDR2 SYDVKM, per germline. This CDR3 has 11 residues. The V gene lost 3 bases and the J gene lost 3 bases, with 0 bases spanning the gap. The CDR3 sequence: CASSFNQPQHF. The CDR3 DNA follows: TGTGCCAGCAGTTTCAATCAGCCCCAGCATTTT.

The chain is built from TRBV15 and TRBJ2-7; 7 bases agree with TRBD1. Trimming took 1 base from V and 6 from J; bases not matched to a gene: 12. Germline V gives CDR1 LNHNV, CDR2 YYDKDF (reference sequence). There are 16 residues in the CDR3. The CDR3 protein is CATSRVAEGALSEQYF. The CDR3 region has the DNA TGTGCCACCAGCAGAGTGGCAGAGGGGGCGTTAAGCGAGCAGTACTTC.

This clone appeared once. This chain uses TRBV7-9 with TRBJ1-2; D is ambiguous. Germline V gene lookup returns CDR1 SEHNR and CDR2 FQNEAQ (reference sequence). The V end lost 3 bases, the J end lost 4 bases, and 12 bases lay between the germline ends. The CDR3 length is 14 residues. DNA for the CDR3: TGTGCCAGCAGCTTGCCCCCACATACCTATGGCTACACCTTC. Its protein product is CASSLPPHTYGYTF.

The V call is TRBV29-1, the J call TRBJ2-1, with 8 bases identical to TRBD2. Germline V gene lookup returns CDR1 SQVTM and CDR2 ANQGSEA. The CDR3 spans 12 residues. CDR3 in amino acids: CTGGGTYNEQFF. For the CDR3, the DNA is TGCACCGGGGGGGGAACCTACAATGAGCAGTTCTTC.

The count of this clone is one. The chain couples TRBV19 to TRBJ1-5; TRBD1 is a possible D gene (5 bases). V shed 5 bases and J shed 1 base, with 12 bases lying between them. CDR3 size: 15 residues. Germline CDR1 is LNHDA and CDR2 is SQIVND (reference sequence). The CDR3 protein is CASSFQGKSNQPQHF. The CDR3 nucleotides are TGTGCCAGTAGTTTCCAGGGAAAGAGCAATCAGCCCCAGCATTTT. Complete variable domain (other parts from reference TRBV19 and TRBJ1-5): DGGITQSPKYLFRKEGQNVTLSCEQNLNHDAMYWYRQDPGQGLRLIYYSQIVNDFQKGDIAEGYSVSREKKESFPLTVTSAQKNPTAFYLCASSFQGKSNQPQHFGDGTRLSIL.

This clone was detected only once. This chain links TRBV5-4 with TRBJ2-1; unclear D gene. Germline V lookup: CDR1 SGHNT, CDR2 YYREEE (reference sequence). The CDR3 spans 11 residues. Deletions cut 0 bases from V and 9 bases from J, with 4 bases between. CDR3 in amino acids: CASSLVGEQFF. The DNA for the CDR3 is TGTGCCAGCAGCTTGGTGGGTGAGCAGTTCTTC.

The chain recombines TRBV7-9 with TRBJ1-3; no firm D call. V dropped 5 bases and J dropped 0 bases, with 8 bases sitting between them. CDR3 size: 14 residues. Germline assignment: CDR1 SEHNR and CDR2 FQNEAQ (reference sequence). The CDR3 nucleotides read TGTGCCAGCAGCCAAACAATCTCTGGAAACACCATATATTTT. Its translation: CASSQTISGNTIYF.